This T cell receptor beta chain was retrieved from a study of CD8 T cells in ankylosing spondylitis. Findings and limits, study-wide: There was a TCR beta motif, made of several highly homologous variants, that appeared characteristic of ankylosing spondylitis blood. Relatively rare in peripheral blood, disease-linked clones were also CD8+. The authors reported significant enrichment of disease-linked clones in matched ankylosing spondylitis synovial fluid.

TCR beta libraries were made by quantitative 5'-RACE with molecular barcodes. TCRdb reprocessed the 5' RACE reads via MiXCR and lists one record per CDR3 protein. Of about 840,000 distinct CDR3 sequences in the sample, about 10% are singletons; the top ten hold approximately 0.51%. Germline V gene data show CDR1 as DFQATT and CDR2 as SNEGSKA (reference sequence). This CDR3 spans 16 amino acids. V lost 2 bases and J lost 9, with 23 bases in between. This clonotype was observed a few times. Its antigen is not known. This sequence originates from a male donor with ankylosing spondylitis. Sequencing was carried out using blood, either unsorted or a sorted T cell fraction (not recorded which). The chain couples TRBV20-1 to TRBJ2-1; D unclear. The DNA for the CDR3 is TGCAGTGCTAGAAGTTGGAGCCCTAGACACTTGGGTGAGCAGTTCTTC. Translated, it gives CSARSWSPRHLGEQFF.